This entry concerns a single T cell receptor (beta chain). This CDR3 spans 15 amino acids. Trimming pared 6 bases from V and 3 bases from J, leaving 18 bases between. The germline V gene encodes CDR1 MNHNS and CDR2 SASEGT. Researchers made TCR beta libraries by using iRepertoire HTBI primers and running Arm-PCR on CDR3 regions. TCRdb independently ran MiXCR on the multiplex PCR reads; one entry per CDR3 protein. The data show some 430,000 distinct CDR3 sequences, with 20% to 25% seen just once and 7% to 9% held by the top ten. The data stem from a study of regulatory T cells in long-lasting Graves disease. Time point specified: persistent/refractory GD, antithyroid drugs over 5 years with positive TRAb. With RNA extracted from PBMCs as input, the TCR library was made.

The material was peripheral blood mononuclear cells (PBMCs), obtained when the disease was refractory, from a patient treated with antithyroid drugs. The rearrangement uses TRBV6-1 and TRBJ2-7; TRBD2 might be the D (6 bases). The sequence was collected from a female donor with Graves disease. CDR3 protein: CASRPAGLAIYEQYF. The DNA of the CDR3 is TGTGCCAGCAGACCTGCCGGCCTAGCGATCTACGAGCAGTACTTC.